This T cell receptor (beta chain) was sequenced during a study of T cells in Graves' hyperthyroidism and ophthalmopathy. This CDR3 contains 13 residues. Germline assignment: CDR1 SGHRS and CDR2 YFSETQ. V lost 3 bases, J lost 4 bases, and 8 bases lay in between. RNA transcripts gave rise to amplified TCR beta CDR3 regions. TCR CDR3 regions were first amplified by RT-PCR with HTBI primers. TCRdb reprocessed the multiplex PCR reads via MiXCR and lists one record per CDR3 protein. The table lists roughly 740,000 distinct CDR3 sequences, 16% of them singletons. The sequence was obtained from a man between 18 and 35 years old with Graves' hyperthyroidism. The V gene is TRBV5-1, the J gene TRBJ2-1; no clear D. Material: blood. The CDR3 loop is CASSWVAYNEQFF. The CDR3 DNA reads TGCGCCAGCAGCTGGGTTGCTTACAATGAGCAGTTCTTC. Full variable domain (remainder filled in from reference TRBV5-1 and TRBJ2-1): KAGVTQTPRYLIKTRGQQVTLSCSPISGHRSVSWYQQTPGQGLQFLFEYFSETQRNKGNFPGRFSGRQFSNSRSEMNVSTLELGDSALYLCASSWVAYNEQFFGPGTRLTVL.